This TCR beta chain was captured in a study of regulatory T cells in long-lasting Graves disease. The TCR beta library used iRepertoire HTBI primers with Arm-PCR amplification of CDR3. TCRdb re-called the multiplex PCR reads with MiXCR, one entry per CDR3 protein. Here the sample spans about 470,000 distinct CDR3 sequences, about a fifth being singletons. The CDR3 runs to 15 residues. Looked up from germline, CDR1 is SGHRS and CDR2 is YFSETQ. With 1 base removed from V and 5 bases from J, the gap between germline ends came to 16 bases. Time point described: persistent/refractory GD, antithyroid drugs over 5 years with positive TRAb. PBMC RNA was the source of the TCR library. This clonotype was seen at least ten times.

Sequenced material: peripheral blood mononuclear cells (PBMCs), taken when the disease was refractory, from a patient treated with antithyroid drugs. The chain has TRBV5-1 and TRBJ2-7; D gene ambiguous. This TCR derives from a female donor with Graves disease. DNA for the CDR3: TGCGCCAGCAGCTTGAGGGCTCCTGCCCTCCACGAGCAGTACTTC. This codes for CASSLRAPALHEQYF.